This TCR beta chain was sequenced for a study of blood T cell repertoires in COVID-19 (dated by TCRdb to the early 2020s). General notes on the study: Samples covering the acute and convalescent phases of COVID-19 were provided by collaborators in the United States, Italy and Spain. A de-identified subject ID, COVID-19 status, age in years and sex were almost always included in the sample metadata. HLA class I and class II types, where available, came from metadata supplied by the sample provider rather than from assay-based typing. The repertoires were released in a freely available public database intended as a resource for research on the immune response to SARS-CoV-2. The samples were drawn from two sources: the first 160 participants of the ongoing ImmuneRACE study, and 1,200 or so subjects contributed by 6 global collaborators. The dataset comprised deeply sampled blood TCRbeta repertoires from subjects exposed to, actively infected with, or recovered from COVID-19. The prospective study material was composed of cDNA or gDNA derived from T cells, B-cell-depleted T cells, or PBMCs.

Collaborating institutions collected whole blood in K2EDTA tubes following their own protocols. For TCRbeta analysis, collaborator samples were shipped as frozen whole blood, as isolated PBMCs, or as DNA extracted from either sample type. The immunoSEQ Assay, a bias-controlled multiplex PCR, was used to amplify TCRbeta CDR3 regions from genomic DNA. From the authors' description of their analysis: Within the assay, amplification of reference gene primers was used to estimate how many nucleated cells each sample contained. Sequence reads were collapsed and filtered to measure the absolute abundance of every unique TCRbeta CDR3 rearrangement. For each sample, productive Simpson clonality was calculated as the square root of Simpson's diversity index across productive rearrangements. Held by TCRdb, this immuneACCESS table contains in-frame sequences only and omits some clones. Under half of the omission traces to an unresolved V gene where checked; the cause of the rest is unknown. V, J and clone size were drawn from that table, and D and trimming were deduced from the DNA. The sample table lists roughly 76,000 clones, around 88% of them with a count of one. The ten largest clones add up to roughly 13% of the sample.

Results the study describes overall, beyond this receptor: The quantity of clinical and demographic metadata differed by source and by participant and was supplied without curation.

Remarks on this clone: The antigen this receptor binds is unknown. There are no base qualities to consult, and no much larger clone falls within one base.

Spanning cysteine to phenylalanine, the CDR3 consists of 15 amino acids. Here the CDR3 DNA is all that survives: 45 bases in frame from base 1. Unmatched junction bases come to 10, with V trimmed by 4 bases and J by 6 bases. According to the germline V gene (reference sequence), CDR1 reads SGHNT and CDR2 reads YYREEE. The chain is assembled from TRBV5-4 and TRBJ2-1, with TRBD2 identical over 7 junction bases. The receptor comes from a man between 65 and 85 years old with active or convalescent COVID-19. Sequenced input: peripheral blood. Read as DNA, the sequence is TGTGCCAGCAGCCTCAGCGGGATACCGGGCAATGAGCAGTTCTTC. This gives the protein CASSLSGIPGNEQFF. Here the CDR3 is joined to the reference TRBV5-4 and TRBJ2-1 genes, and the full variable domain is: ETGVTQSPTHLIKTRGQQVTLRCSSQSGHNTVSWYQQALGQGPQFIFQYYREEENGRGNFPPRFSGLQFPNYSSELNVNALELDDSALYLCASSLSGIPGNEQFFGPGTRLTVL.